This section outlines one T cell receptor beta chain sequence together with its context. What it recognizes is unknown. This CDR3 has 15 residues. Trimming at V came to 6 bases and at J to 5 bases, leaving 12 bases not matched to a gene. Germline V lookup: CDR1 SGHNT, CDR2 YYREEE (reference sequence). The data are from a study of cytomegalovirus exposure and HLA in healthy donors. The wider study: HLA-typed donors were the source of some 80 million unique TCRs, which an early data release held.

It was with 60 Vbeta and 13 Jbeta primers that the PCR ran. Here immunoSEQ multiplex PCR was the method, and the copy in TCRdb shows in-frame clones only, minus some. The sample records approximately 97,000 clones, approximately 64% being singletons. Study-wide findings and caveats: Later on, a genetic analysis was performed. It linked a missense variant in DCLRE1C with V- and J-gene trimming of TCR beta. Common viral pathogens seemed, in a later analysis, to connect with several of the most significant clusters.

This receptor was identified in a human donor in good health. Sequencing used PBMCs. The V and J genes are TRBV5-4 and TRBJ2-5, with 8 bases aligning to TRBD2. Here the CDR3 DNA reads TGTGCCAGCAAACCCTACGGGAGGGCCCGGGAGACCCAGTACTTC. Protein: CASKPYGRARETQYF.